The 27 T cell receptor beta chains given below trace back to one sample, sequenced in a study of blood T cell repertoires in COVID-19. Generated by immunoSEQ multiplex PCR, the TCRdb table keeps only in-frame clones and is missing some. The table has 110,000 to 150,000 clones, more than 75% seen once. The specimen sequenced was peripheral blood. All receptors derive from a man in his sixties with acute or convalescent COVID-19.

There are a few counts of this clone. The rearrangement links TRBV5-1 to TRBJ1-1; perhaps TRBD1 as D (6 bases). Per the germline V gene, CDR1 is SGHRS and CDR2 is YFSETQ. Trimming took 4 bases from V and 1 from J, leaving 14 bases between them. CDR3 size: 15 residues. The CDR3 nucleotides read TGCGCCAGCAGCCCTGAGGGACAAAGGAACACTGAAGCTTTCTTT. It codes for CASSPEGQRNTEAFF.

The CDR3 nucleotides are TGTGCCAGCAGTTTTCGCAGGCTTTACACCGGGGAGCTGTTTTTT. Its protein product is CASSFRRLYTGELFF. The genes are TRBV28 and TRBJ2-2, with D unclear. The CDR3 contains 15 residues. Per the germline V gene, CDR1 is MDHEN and CDR2 is SYDVKM. Between the trimmed V and J ends, which lost 3 bases and 3 bases, there was a span of 11 bases.

The chain links TRBV6-1 to TRBJ2-7; 10 bases align to TRBD2. The CDR3 loop spans 15 amino acids. The V gene end was trimmed by 1 base and the J gene end by 5 bases; junction bases not matched to a gene: 5. Per germline, CDR1 MNHNS and CDR2 SASEGT. The CDR3: CASSEGTSGNNEQYF. Here the CDR3 DNA reads TGTGCCAGCAGTGAAGGTACTAGCGGGAACAACGAGCAGTACTTC.

The chain joins TRBV11-2 to TRBJ2-7; 9 bases are shared with TRBD1. Germline CDR1 and CDR2: SGHAT and FQNNGV. CDR3 size: 18 residues. J gave up 3 bases and V 0 bases, and 12 bases lay outside the gene matches. The CDR3 protein is CASSLDVLYRTGVYEQYF. The CDR3 region has the DNA TGTGCCAGCAGCTTAGACGTCCTATACAGGACAGGGGTCTACGAGCAGTACTTC. The full variable domain, in which reference TRBV11-2 and TRBJ2-7 provide the parts outside the CDR3, is EAGVAQSPRYKIIEKRQSVAFWCNPISGHATLYWYQQILGQGPKLLIQFQNNGVVDDSQLPKDRFSAERLKGVDSTLKIQPAKLEDSAVYLCASSLDVLYRTGVYEQYFGPGTRLTVT.

On this clone itself: Different DNA sequences within this sample yield the same CDR3. The gene calls are TRBV28 and TRBJ2-1; perhaps TRBD1 as D (6 bases). The germline gives CDR1 MDHEN, CDR2 SYDVKM. CDR3 size: 12 residues. Trimming removed 5 bases from V and 4 bases from J, with 6 bases in between. CDR3: CASSRGYNEQFF. The CDR3 coding sequence is TGTGCCAGCAGTAGGGGGTACAATGAGCAGTTCTTC.

The chain recombines TRBV12-3 or TRBV12-4 with TRBJ2-3; maybe TRBD2 (6 bases). This CDR3 is built from 13 residues. V was shortened by 5 bases and J by 10 bases, with 16 bases between the two germline ends. The CDR3 region has the DNA TGTGCCAGCAGTGGGGGACTCCAGTTGTCGCAGTATTTT. Protein: CASSGGLQLSQYF.

DNA of the CDR3: TGTGCCAGTAGTCCCCAGACAGGGGGGGGCCAGCCCCAGCATTTT. Its protein product is CASSPQTGGGQPQHF. V is TRBV19 and J is TRBJ1-5; 9 nucleotides line up with TRBD1. The CDR3 totals 15 residues. Trimming cost V 5 bases and J 7 bases; bases outside gene matches: 9. Germline V gene data show CDR1 as LNHDA and CDR2 as SQIVND (reference sequence).

The chain employs TRBV5-1 and TRBJ2-7, with D maybe TRBD2 (6 bases). The ends were cut back, 0 bases at V and 3 bases at J, with 13 bases in the middle. This CDR3 is built from 15 residues. Germline values: CDR1 SGHRS, CDR2 YFSETQ. In DNA, the CDR3 is TGCGCCAGCAGCTTGGGGGACTTGAAAATCTACGAGCAGTACTTC. Translating it yields CASSLGDLKIYEQYF.

The chain links TRBV25-1 to TRBJ2-1; 7 nucleotides align to TRBD2. CDR1 MGHDK and CDR2 SYGVNS come from the germline V gene. V lost 1 base, J lost 11 bases, and 11 bases stayed unmatched. The CDR3 totals 15 residues. CDR3 residues: CASSEFSGVSDKQFF. The CDR3 DNA is TGTGCCAGCAGTGAATTCAGCGGGGTCTCGGATAAGCAGTTCTTC.

Only a few counts were recorded for this clone. The rearrangement joins TRBV11-2 to TRBJ2-3, with 12 bases fitting TRBD2. The germline V gene has CDR1 SGHAT and CDR2 FQNNGV. With 2 bases clipped from V and 1 base from J, the junction kept 4 bases outside the gene matches. The CDR3 is made up of 17 amino acids. The CDR3 DNA follows: TGTGCCAGCAGCTTACCTCTAGCGGGAGGGCGCACAGATACGCAGTATTTT. Translating gives CASSLPLAGGRTDTQYF.

The rearrangement uses TRBV5-1 and TRBJ2-5, with unresolved D. The CDR3 totals 12 residues. Trimming shortened V by 4 bases and J by 0 bases, and 4 bases separated the two germline ends. Germline CDR1 reads SGHRS; CDR2 reads YFSETQ. The CDR3 protein is CASSTDQETQYF. In DNA form, the CDR3 reads TGCGCCAGCAGCACTGACCAAGAGACCCAGTACTTC.

This clone was seen only once. The chain employs TRBV7-2 and TRBJ2-1, with D possibly being TRBD2 (5 bases). This CDR3 contains 15 residues. Germline V CDR1 and CDR2: SGHTA, FQGNSA. V shed 8 bases and J shed 2 bases, with 16 bases lying between them. Here the CDR3 reads CASAPGISAYNEQFF. The CDR3 nucleotides are TGTGCCAGCGCGCCGGGGATTTCGGCCTACAATGAGCAGTTCTTC.

The rearrangement links TRBV6-1 to TRBJ1-3; no clear D gene. Trimming took 2 bases from V and 1 from J, leaving 12 bases between them. Germline-derived CDR1 and CDR2 are MNHNS and SASEGT. The CDR3 extends over 16 amino acids. The CDR3 coding sequence is TGTGCCAGCAGTGAATTACGGGGAAGGTCTGGAAACACCATATATTTT. Translating it yields CASSELRGRSGNTIYF.

The rearrangement links TRBV7-3 to TRBJ2-2, with 8 bases identical to TRBD2. CDR3 size: 14 residues. The germline CDR1 and CDR2 sequences are SGHTA and FQGTGA. Trimming removed 6 bases from V and 4 bases from J; junction bases left unmatched: 4. The CDR3 region is CASRSGSGTGELFF. The CDR3 DNA reads as TGTGCCAGCAGAAGCGGGAGTGGCACCGGGGAGCTGTTTTTT.

CDR3 sequence reads: CASSPGLAGSQTQYF. The DNA of the CDR3 is TGTGCCAGCAGCCCCGGACTAGCGGGGTCCCAGACCCAGTACTTC. The V call is TRBV11-1, the J call TRBJ2-5; the match to TRBD2 covers 12 bases. CDR1 is SGHAT, CDR2 FQDESV, per germline (reference sequence). The CDR3 length is 15 residues. The V and J ends lost 5 bases and 6 bases, in that order; junction bases with no gene match: 7.

The chain carries TRBV9 and TRBJ1-5; 7 bases agree with TRBD1. With 3 bases clipped from V and 3 bases from J, the junction kept 3 bases outside the gene matches. Looked up from germline, CDR1 is SGDLS and CDR2 is YYNGEE. The CDR3 runs 14 residues. As DNA, the CDR3 is TGTGCCAGCAGCGCCGGGACAGTCAATCAGCCCCAGCATTTT. It yields the protein CASSAGTVNQPQHF.

V gene TRBV28 combines with J gene TRBJ2-7, with D possibly being TRBD1 (6 bases). The germline V gene has CDR1 MDHEN and CDR2 SYDVKM. The CDR3 runs to 13 residues. V lost 1 base and J lost 10, with 14 bases in between. The CDR3 sequence: CASSLLVGARQYF. The CDR3 DNA follows: TGTGCCAGCAGTTTATTGGTGGGGGCGCGACAGTACTTC.

The gene calls are TRBV29-1 and TRBJ2-4; 7 positions agree with TRBD1. Germline V gene data show CDR1 as SQVTM and CDR2 as ANQGSEA. This CDR3 comprises 14 residues. J gave up 0 bases and V 3 bases, and 2 bases lay outside the gene matches. The CDR3 DNA reads as TGCAGCGTTGAGACAGGGCTAGCCAAAAACATTCAGTACTTC. As protein: CSVETGLAKNIQYF.

This clone was counted once. The J gene is TRBJ2-1, the V gene TRBV7-2; D gene unclear. This CDR3 contains 12 residues. The V gene lost 4 bases and the J gene lost 8 bases, with 9 bases spanning the gap. The germline V gene encodes CDR1 SGHTA and CDR2 FQGNSA. The CDR3 nucleotides read TGTGCCAGCAGCTCCTTTAATGATGAGCAGTTCTTC. Translated, it gives CASSSFNDEQFF.

The chain recombines TRBV15 with TRBJ2-1; D gene unclear. The V end was cut by 1 base, the J end by 7 bases, with 14 bases between. The CDR3 has 15 residues. Germline loops: CDR1 LNHNV, CDR2 YYDKDF (reference sequence). Here the CDR3 DNA reads TGTGCCACCAGCAGAGCCGAAGTTCTAGATAATGAGCAGTTCTTC. This gives the protein CATSRAEVLDNEQFF.

This sequence joins TRBV28 and TRBJ2-7; a possible D gene is TRBD1 (6 bases). The CDR3 covers 14 residues. The V end lost 6 bases, the J end lost 5 bases, and 17 bases lay between the germline ends. The germline gives CDR1 MDHEN, CDR2 SYDVKM. In DNA form, the CDR3 reads TGTGCCAGCAGCCGGTGGGGCAGGGGAGACGAGCAGTACTTC. As protein: CASSRWGRGDEQYF.

The gene calls are TRBV10-1 and TRBJ2-1, with 10 bases fitting TRBD2. V lost 3 bases and J lost 8; bases outside the gene matches: 4. Germline loops: CDR1 WNHNN, CDR2 SYGVQD (reference sequence). The CDR3 totals 14 residues. The CDR3 spells CASSEGTSVDEQFF. The CDR3 region has the DNA TGCGCCAGCAGTGAAGGGACTAGCGTTGATGAGCAGTTCTTC.

The chain is built from TRBV9 and TRBJ2-3, with 12 bases matching TRBD2. Looked up from germline, CDR1 is SGDLS and CDR2 is YYNGEE. J was trimmed by 2 bases and V by 4 bases; bases with no gene match: 5. CDR3 length: 16 amino acids. CDR3 DNA sequence: TGTGCCAGCAGCAAGGGACTAGCGGGCAACACAGATACGCAGTATTTT. Translating gives CASSKGLAGNTDTQYF.

A single count supports this clone. The rearrangement joins TRBV5-1 to TRBJ2-2, with TRBD1 matching over 11 bases. Unmatched junction bases numbered 9, after V lost 4 bases and J lost 4 bases. This CDR3 region has 17 residues. Germline values: CDR1 SGHRS, CDR2 YFSETQ. CDR3 coding DNA: TGCGCCAGCAGCAGCCGCCTCGGGACAGGGGGCACCGGGGAGCTGTTTTTT. It codes for CASSSRLGTGGTGELFF.

The chain recombines TRBV5-1 with TRBJ1-3; TRBD1 is a possible D gene (5 bases). Trimming removed 4 bases at V and 4 bases at J, with 15 bases between. Germline V CDR1 and CDR2: SGHRS, YFSETQ. The CDR3 extends over 15 amino acids. The CDR3 here is CASSPGGVSGNTIYF. CDR3 DNA: TGCGCCAGCAGCCCGGGAGGGGTCAGCGGAAACACCATATATTTT.

The V call is TRBV7-9, the J call TRBJ2-5; 8 nucleotides align to TRBD2. Germline lookup yields CDR1 SEHNR and CDR2 FQNEAQ (reference sequence). CDR3 size: 15 residues. V was pared by 5 bases and J by 4 bases, with 9 bases of the junction left unmatched. The CDR3 sequence: CASSINSGSGETQYF. The CDR3 DNA follows: TGTGCCAGCAGCATAAACAGCGGGAGTGGAGAGACCCAGTACTTC.

V usage is TRBV19 and J usage is TRBJ2-3; D is unclear. The CDR3 loop spans 14 amino acids. CDR1 and CDR2 (germline): LNHDA, SQIVND (reference sequence). V was shortened by 4 bases and J by 1 base, with 9 bases between the two germline ends. The CDR3 sequence: CASSTGLGTDTQYF. The DNA of the CDR3 is TGTGCCAGTAGTACCGGGTTGGGCACAGATACGCAGTATTTT.